Shown below are 22 T cell receptor beta chains from a single sample sequenced in a study of CD8 T cells in ankylosing spondylitis. Using its own MiXCR run on the 5' RACE reads, TCRdb lists one record per CDR3 protein. Here the sample spans some 250,000 distinct CDR3 sequences, 8% to 9.5% being singletons. The sample comprised blood, either unsorted or a sorted T cell fraction (not recorded which). The receptor source for this set is a male donor with ankylosing spondylitis or in good health (not recorded which).

This clonotype was counted at least ten times. Written as DNA, the CDR3 is TGCAGCGACTATGGCTACACCTTC. Translation gives CSDYGYTF. This chain uses TRBV29-1 with TRBJ1-2; D is unresolved. CDR3 length equals 8 residues. Per germline, CDR1 SQVTM and CDR2 ANQGSEA. V was trimmed by 7 bases and J by 3 bases, leaving 0 bases between them.

This clonotype was picked up many times. In DNA, the CDR3 is TGTGCCACCAGTGATCCTGGACTAGCGGGGCACCCCCGGGGCGATGAGCAGTTCTTC. Translated: CATSDPGLAGHPRGDEQFF. V is TRBV24-1 and J is TRBJ2-1; 12 nucleotides agree with TRBD2. This CDR3 is 19 amino acids long. The ends lost 3 bases at V and 8 bases at J; junction bases unmatched: 16. Germline V gene sequence: CDR1 KGHDR, CDR2 SFDVKD.

Ten or more counts support this clonotype. The genes are TRBV12-3 or TRBV12-4 and TRBJ2-5; 11 nucleotides line up with TRBD1. The length of the CDR3 is 16 residues. V shed 6 bases and J 4 bases; nucleotides not matched to a gene: 10. The chain's CDR3 is CASRPGQGAFRETQYF. For the CDR3, the DNA is TGTGCCAGCAGGCCCGGACAGGGGGCTTTTCGAGAGACCCAGTACTTC.

This clonotype came up a few times. The chain recombines TRBV24-1 with TRBJ2-2, with 9 bases fitting TRBD1. The germline V gene encodes CDR1 KGHDR and CDR2 SFDVKD. The CDR3 has 16 residues. With 3 bases clipped from V and 6 bases from J, the junction kept 7 bases outside the gene matches. In DNA, the CDR3 is TGTGCCACCAGTGATCCCGGGACAGGGAAGTCCGGGGAGCTGTTTTTT. This sequence encodes CATSDPGTGKSGELFF.

The chain employs TRBV20-1 and TRBJ2-7, with D possibly matching TRBD1 (5 bases). Looked up from germline, CDR1 is DFQATT and CDR2 is SNEGSKA (reference sequence). The CDR3 has 13 amino acids. Trimming pared 0 bases from V and 4 bases from J, leaving 10 bases between. CDR3: CSARDPRDYEQYF. The CDR3 nucleotides are TGCAGTGCTAGAGATCCCAGGGATTACGAGCAGTACTTC.

This clonotype was picked up many times. This sequence joins TRBV27 and TRBJ1-5; D might be TRBD1 (6 bases). The V gene's germline CDR1 is MNHEY and CDR2 SMNVEV (reference sequence). The ends were cut back, 5 bases at V and 7 bases at J, with 18 bases in the middle. This CDR3 comprises 15 residues. This CDR3 reads CASSRLGGAGQPQHF. For the CDR3, the DNA is TGTGCCAGCAGTCGCCTTGGGGGGGCCGGGCAGCCCCAGCATTTT.

This clonotype showed up just a few times. The genes are TRBV20-1 and TRBJ2-1; weak D call: TRBD2 (5 bases). CDR1 is DFQATT and CDR2 is SNEGSKA in the germline V gene (reference sequence). The CDR3 is 12 amino acids. Trimming removed 2 bases from V and 6 bases from J, with 8 bases in between. CDR3 nucleotides: TGCAGTGCTAGAAGCCTAGCCAATGAGCAGTTCTTC. Translated, it gives CSARSLANEQFF.

This clonotype was detected many times. This chain joins TRBV12-3 or TRBV12-4 and TRBJ2-3, with TRBD2 matching 9 bases. The CDR3 has 16 amino acids. V lost 7 bases, J lost 2 bases, and 10 bases stayed unmatched. CDR3 coding DNA: TGTGCCAGCACTGGAACCGGGACTAGCCTCACAGATACGCAGTATTTT. It encodes CASTGTGTSLTDTQYF.

The table lists this clonotype with many counts. The V and J genes are TRBV28 and TRBJ1-6; D remains ambiguous. Germline CDR1 MDHEN, CDR2 SYDVKM. V lost 5 bases, J lost 7 bases, and 18 bases lay in between. The CDR3 consists of 16 residues. Written as DNA, the CDR3 is TGTGCCAGCAGTCTAAGACCTACGTCATCCAATTCACCCCTCCACTTT. Residues: CASSLRPTSSNSPLHF.

This clonotype was found many times. The rearrangement links TRBV5-1 to TRBJ2-2, with 9 bases aligning to TRBD1. The CDR3 spans 17 residues. Germline V gene data show CDR1 as SGHRS and CDR2 as YFSETQ. Losses at the gene ends were 4 bases for V and 1 base for J; bases not matched to a gene: 8. As DNA, the CDR3 is TGCGCCAGCAGCGGGTCCGGGACAGGGATGAACACCGGGGAGCTGTTTTTT. It is translated as CASSGSGTGMNTGELFF.

This chain connects TRBV7-3 to TRBJ2-2, with D perhaps TRBD1 (5 bases). CDR3 size: 14 residues. Trimming stripped 8 bases from V and 0 bases from J, with 10 bases between. CDR1 and CDR2 (germline): SGHTA, FQGTGA. Here the CDR3 reads CASQIGANTGELFF. CDR3 DNA sequence: TGTGCCAGCCAAATAGGGGCGAACACCGGGGAGCTGTTTTTT.

The rearrangement joins TRBV6-5 to TRBJ1-5; D is unresolved. This CDR3 has 16 amino acids. CDR1 is MNHEY, CDR2 SVGAGI, per germline. V was cut by 3 bases and J by 8 bases, with 20 bases left in between. CDR3 residues: CASSYPASLDEKPQHF. The DNA of the CDR3 is TGTGCCAGCAGTTATCCGGCCTCCTTGGACGAAAAGCCCCAGCATTTT.

This clonotype was picked up many times. J is TRBJ1-4 and V is TRBV20-1; TRBD1 might be the D (5 bases). Germline CDR1 reads DFQATT; CDR2 reads SNEGSKA (reference sequence). V lost 1 base, J lost 3 bases, and 12 bases lay in between. The CDR3 has 15 amino acids. CDR3 protein: CSARGTRGSNEKLFF. The CDR3 DNA reads as TGCAGTGCTAGAGGCACCCGGGGGTCTAATGAAAAACTGTTTTTT.

The table lists this clonotype with a few counts. The chain has TRBV15 and TRBJ2-1; 8 bases align to TRBD1. Germline CDR1 is LNHNV and CDR2 is YYDKDF (reference sequence). The CDR3 contains 15 residues. J lost 7 bases, V lost 1 base, and 6 bases had no gene match. The CDR3 spells CATSRAPNRGNEQFF. DNA for the CDR3: TGTGCCACCAGCAGAGCCCCAAACAGGGGGAATGAGCAGTTCTTC.

This clonotype has just a few counts. The chain links TRBV19 to TRBJ1-4; D not certain. This CDR3 contains 15 residues. V shed 1 base and J shed 6 bases, with 12 bases lying between them. Germline CDR1 LNHDA, CDR2 SQIVND (reference sequence). The CDR3 sequence: CASSIGGRFDEKLFF. The CDR3, as DNA: TGTGCCAGTAGTATAGGGGGTCGGTTCGATGAAAAACTGTTTTTT.

As regards this clonotype: Possible read error: a much larger clone is one base away. The rearrangement links TRBV5-5 to TRBJ1-3; a possible D gene is TRBD1 (5 bases). The ends were cut back, 7 bases at V and 0 bases at J, with 23 bases in the middle. This CDR3 is built from 18 residues. CDR1 is SGHKS, CDR2 YYEKEE, per germline (reference sequence). The CDR3 here is CASGYRTSGDLSGNTIYF. The DNA of the CDR3 is TGTGCCAGCGGCTACCGGACGTCCGGGGACCTCTCTGGAAACACCATATATTTT. Supplemented by reference TRBV5-5 and TRBJ1-3, the full variable domain reads DAGVTQSPTHLIKTRGQQVTLRCSPISGHKSVSWYQQVLGQGPQFIFQYYEKEERGRGNFPDRFSARQFPNYSSELNVNALLLGDSALYLCASGYRTSGDLSGNTIYFGEGSWLTVV.

Worth noting for this clonotype: At one of its ends the junction is not consistent with the germline gene, which may arise from a read error. The V call is TRBV19, the J call TRBJ2-1; 13 bases align to TRBD2. The V gene's germline CDR1 is LNHDA and CDR2 SQIVND (reference sequence). This CDR3 comprises 15 residues. The CDR3 nucleotides are TGTGCCAGTAGTAGTTTACTAGCGGGAGGGAATGAGCGGTTCTTC. This translates into CASSSLLAGGNERFF.

J is TRBJ2-1 and V is TRBV12-3 or TRBV12-4, with TRBD2 matching 9 bases. The CDR3 extends over 18 amino acids. V was pared by 6 bases and J by 2 bases, with 14 bases of the junction left unmatched. CDR3: CASSPSGRPPHAYNEQFF. The CDR3 nucleotides are TGTGCCAGCAGCCCAAGCGGGAGGCCCCCTCATGCCTACAATGAGCAGTTCTTC.

In its sample, this clonotype was seen many times. The rearrangement uses TRBV5-1 and TRBJ2-7; 10 positions agree with TRBD1. V gave up 4 bases and J gave up 3 bases; unmatched junction bases: 4. Germline CDR1 reads SGHRS; CDR2 reads YFSETQ. This CDR3 is 14 amino acids long. CDR3 region: CASSAGQGLYEQYF. The CDR3 nucleotides are TGCGCCAGCAGCGCGGGACAGGGGCTCTACGAGCAGTACTTC.

This clonotype appeared a few times. The rearrangement links TRBV6-1 to TRBJ2-5, with D maybe TRBD2 (5 bases). The germline CDR1 and CDR2 sequences are MNHNS and SASEGT. Trimming took 7 bases from V and 4 from J, leaving 13 bases between them. The CDR3 covers 13 residues. In DNA, the CDR3 is TGTGCCAGCATGCGTCCGGGAACAGAGACCCAGTACTTC. Translating it yields CASMRPGTETQYF.

This clonotype has ten or more counts. The chain links TRBV4-1 to TRBJ2-3, with D unclear. The CDR3 has 15 residues. V shed 1 base and J shed 1 base, with 9 bases lying between them. Germline V CDR1 and CDR2: MGHRA, YSYEKL. CDR3 nucleotide sequence: TGCGCCAGCAGCCAAGCTTTCCAGGGCACAGATACGCAGTATTTT. The encoded protein is CASSQAFQGTDTQYF.

A note on this clonotype: A much bigger clone sits one base away, suggesting this may be a read error. The chain is built from TRBV5-8 and TRBJ2-1; D remains unclear. The CDR3 is made up of 15 amino acids. Germline CDR1 is SGHTS and CDR2 is YDEGEE. The CDR3 sequence is CASSFTDSSHNEQFF. The CDR3 DNA reads TGTGCCAGCAGCTTTACAGATTCCTCCCACAATGAGCAGTTCTTC. Using reference TRBV5-8 and TRBJ2-1 for the parts outside the CDR3, the full variable domain is EAGVTQSPTHLIKTRGQQATLRCSPISGHTSVYWYQQALGLGLQFLLWYDEGEERNRGNFPPRFSGRQFPNYSSELNVNALELEDSALYLCASSFTDSSHNEQFFGPGTRLTVL.